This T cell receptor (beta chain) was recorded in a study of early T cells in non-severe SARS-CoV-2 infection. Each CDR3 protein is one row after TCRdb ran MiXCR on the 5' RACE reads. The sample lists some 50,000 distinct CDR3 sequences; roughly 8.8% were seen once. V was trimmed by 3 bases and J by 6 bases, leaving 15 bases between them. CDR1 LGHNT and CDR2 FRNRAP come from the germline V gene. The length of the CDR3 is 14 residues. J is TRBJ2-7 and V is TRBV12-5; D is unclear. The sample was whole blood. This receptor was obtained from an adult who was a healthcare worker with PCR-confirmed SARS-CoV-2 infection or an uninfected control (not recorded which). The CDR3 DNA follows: TGTGCTAGTGGTTTTCCCTTGGGGTGGGGCGAGCAGTACTTC. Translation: CASGFPLGWGEQYF.